These T cell receptor beta chains were read from a single sample in a study of T cells in Graves' hyperthyroidism and ophthalmopathy. TCRdb processed the multiplex PCR reads anew with MiXCR; each CDR3 protein has one entry. The profile shows 650,000 to 750,000 distinct CDR3 sequences, about 15% of them singletons. What was sequenced was blood. These receptors all come from a young woman with Graves' hyperthyroidism. Each CDR3 is given with its conserved first and last residue. The order of the fields is clone size, CDR3 length, J gene, V gene, D gene, CDR3 DNA, CDR3 protein. D genes are given only for firm matches. Clone size, where shown, is once, few, many, or a class for clones that have expanded.

>NA|14|TRBJ1-2|TRBV12-3/TRBV12-4|TRBD1
TGTGCCAGCGGGCCCCGGGACAGGGTTTGGGGCTACACCTTC
CASGPRDRVWGYTF
>NA|14|TRBJ1-5|TRBV6-1|NA
TGTGCCAGCAGTGATACCGGAGCCTATCAGCCCCAGCATTTT
CASSDTGAYQPQHF
>NA|12|TRBJ2-7|TRBV28|NA
TGTGCCAGCCAAAAAACAGCGTACGAGCAGTACTTC
CASQKTAYEQYF
>many|13|TRBJ2-3|TRBV28|TRBD1
TGTGCCAGCAGTGCGGACAGGGTAGATACGCAGTATTTT
CASSADRVDTQYF
>many|13|TRBJ2-5|TRBV6-1|TRBD1
TGTGCCAGCAGGGGACAGGGGGGCCAGACCCAGTACTTC
CASRGQGGQTQYF
>many|13|TRBJ1-6|TRBV2|NA
TGTGCCAGCACAGTTGCCTTCGGCTCACCCCTCCACTTT
CASTVAFGSPLHF
>many|12|TRBJ1-2|TRBV2|NA
TGTGCCAGCGTCCGGGACAACTATGGCTACACCTTC
CASVRDNYGYTF
>many|13|TRBJ1-1|TRBV28|NA
TGTGCCAGCAGACCCCAGGACACCGATGAAGCTTTCTTT
CASRPQDTDEAFF
>NA|16|TRBJ2-7|TRBV7-9|NA
TGTGCCAGCAGCTTAGTTTTGGCGGGGAGCTCCTACGAGCAGTACTTC
CASSLVLAGSSYEQYF
>many|15|TRBJ2-3|TRBV7-9|NA
TGTGCCAGCAGCTCAAGACAGATGAGCACAGATACGCAGTATTTT
CASSSRQMSTDTQYF
>few|15|TRBJ2-7|TRBV13|TRBD2
TGTGCCAGCAGCACCGGGACTAGCCGGTCCTACGAGCAGTACTTC
CASSTGTSRSYEQYF
>many|11|TRBJ2-5|TRBV20-1|NA
TGCAGTGCCGGGGGTGGAGAGACCCAGTACTTC
CSAGGGETQYF
>few|15|TRBJ2-5|TRBV7-9|NA
TGTGCCAGCAGCTTAGCTTCTGTGGGAAGTGAGACCCAGTACTTC
CASSLASVGSETQYF
>many|16|TRBJ1-1|TRBV28|NA
TGTGCCAGCAGTCAGCCTCGGGGGGCGGGGGACACTGAAGCTTTCTTT
CASSQPRGAGDTEAFF
>few|13|TRBJ2-1|TRBV7-9|NA
TGTGCCAGCAGCCCCCGGGAGACCAATGAGCAGTTCTTC
CASSPRETNEQFF
>few|14|TRBJ2-5|TRBV9|NA
TGTGCCAGCAGCCCCCAGTGGGCCCAAGAGACCCAGTACTTC
CASSPQWAQETQYF
>many|14|TRBJ1-1|TRBV7-9|NA
TGTGCCAGCAGCCCTCCCACAGGGAACACTGAAGCTTTCTTT
CASSPPTGNTEAFF
>few|15|TRBJ2-7|TRBV12-5|NA
TGTGCTAGTGGTTTGGTAGACGGGGTTTGTCACGAGCAGTACTTC
CASGLVDGVCHEQYF
>NA|15|TRBJ2-7|TRBV29-1|TRBD2
TGCAGCGTTGTAGATCAACTAGCGACCTCCCACGAGCAGTACTTC
CSVVDQLATSHEQYF
>NA|13|TRBJ2-7|TRBV12-3/TRBV12-4|NA
TGTGCCAGCAGTTTGTGCAGGGGCTACGAGCAGTACTTC
CASSLCRGYEQYF
>many|15|TRBJ2-7|TRBV18|NA
TGTGCCAGCTCACCACTCCCTAGGGGTTCGAACGAGCAGTACTTC
CASSPLPRGSNEQYF
>many|14|TRBJ2-3|TRBV2|TRBD2
TGTGCCAGCAGTGTATCGGCGGGAGGAGATACGCAGTATTTT
CASSVSAGGDTQYF
>NA|15|TRBJ2-7|TRBV6-2/TRBV6-3|TRBD2
TGTGCCAGCAGTCCTTGGGCGGGAGCGCCCTACGAGCAGTACTTC
CASSPWAGAPYEQYF
>many|15|TRBJ2-3|TRBV5-4|NA
TGTGCCAGCTCCCTAGGGGGAGTGAGCACAGATACGCAGTATTTT
CASSLGGVSTDTQYF
>few|11|TRBJ2-1|TRBV29-1|NA
TGCAGCGCGACAGGAAACAATGAGCAGTTCTTC
CSATGNNEQFF
>many|14|TRBJ2-5|TRBV24-1|TRBD1
TGTGCCACCAGTGAACCGGGGACAGGCGGGACCCAGTACTTC
CATSEPGTGGTQYF
>many|16|TRBJ2-1|TRBV24-1|TRBD1
TGTGCCACCAGTGACCCGACGGGACAGGGCTACAATGAGCAGTTCTTC
CATSDPTGQGYNEQFF
>many|13|TRBJ2-1|TRBV7-9|NA
TGTGCCAGCGGGAGCCCCCCTTACAATGAGCAGTTCTTC
CASGSPPYNEQFF
>NA|15|TRBJ2-2|TRBV6-2/TRBV6-3|NA
TGTGCCAGCAGACCCCCCAGGGCCAGCACCGGGGAGCTGTTTTTT
CASRPPRASTGELFF
>NA|14|TRBJ1-1|TRBV7-8|NA
TGTGCCAGCAGCTTAGGGTATTTGAACACTGAAGCTTTCTTT
CASSLGYLNTEAFF
>many|14|TRBJ2-7|TRBV6-1|TRBD1
TGTGCCAGCAGTACTCTACAGGGGGTCTACGAGCAGTACTTC
CASSTLQGVYEQYF
>many|14|TRBJ2-1|TRBV20-1|NA
TGCAGTGCTCGGGACCTTAGCTCCTACAATGAGCAGTTCTTC
CSARDLSSYNEQFF
>many|17|TRBJ2-1|TRBV2|TRBD2
TGTGCCAGCAGTGTGAATCTAGCGGGACCCTCCTACAATGAGCAGTTCTTC
CASSVNLAGPSYNEQFF
>NA|14|TRBJ1-2|TRBV19|NA
TGTGCCAGTAGCATCCTCTCAGTGGGGAAAGGCTACACCTTC
CASSILSVGKGYTF
>few|16|TRBJ2-7|TRBV2|TRBD1
TGTGCCAGCAGTGAATGGGGCGGACAGGGACACTACGAGCAGTGCTTC
CASSEWGGQGHYEQCF
>NA|13|TRBJ2-1|TRBV2|TRBD2
TGTGCCAGCAGGGCGGGAGCCCACAATGAGCAGTTCTTC
CASRAGAHNEQFF
>many|17|TRBJ2-5|TRBV12-3/TRBV12-4|TRBD1
TGTGCCAGCAGTTTATTTCCCGGGACAGGGGAGTACGAGACCCAGTACTTC
CASSLFPGTGEYETQYF
>NA|20|TRBJ2-3|TRBV11-3|TRBD2
TGTGCCAGCAGCCCTATACTAGCGGGAGGGCGCCTGGGGGACACAGATACGCAGTATTTT
CASSPILAGGRLGDTDTQYF
>NA|15|TRBJ1-1|TRBV7-9|NA
TGTGCCAGCAGCGAGCCGGGGGGGATGAACACTGAAGCTTTCTTT
CASSEPGGMNTEAFF
>many|19|TRBJ2-1|TRBV3-1|TRBD2
TGTGCCAGCAGCCAAGTTAGGGTGACGGGAGGCCGATTTCGTAATGAGCAGTTCTTC
CASSQVRVTGGRFRNEQFF
>NA|13|TRBJ2-1|TRBV14|NA
TGTGCCAGCAGCCTTACACTAGTCGATGAGCAGTTCTTC
CASSLTLVDEQFF
>many|14|TRBJ2-1|TRBV11-2|NA
TGTGCCAGCAGCTACGGGAGTGGCTACAATGAGCAGTTCTTC
CASSYGSGYNEQFF
>many|15|TRBJ2-7|TRBV11-2|NA
TGTGCCAGCAGCCGACGCTCGGGGACCCACTACGAGCAGTACTTC
CASSRRSGTHYEQYF
>many|14|TRBJ1-1|TRBV3-1|NA
TGTGCCAGCAGCCAAGGGGGCCGGAACACTGAAGCTTTCTTT
CASSQGGRNTEAFF
>many|16|TRBJ2-5|TRBV20-1|NA
TGCAGTGCTAGAGACCCCTTAGCGGAGGGGGGGGAGACCCAGTACTTC
CSARDPLAEGGETQYF
>few|13|TRBJ1-2|TRBV19|NA
TGTGCCAGTAGCCCGACAGCCGTCTATGGCTACACCTTC
CASSPTAVYGYTF
>many|16|TRBJ2-1|TRBV7-8|TRBD1
TGTGCCAGCAGCACACGGACAGGGCCGACGTACAATGAGCAGTTCTTC
CASSTRTGPTYNEQFF
>NA|11|TRBJ1-2|TRBV29-1|NA
TGCAGCGTTGCGTTTGGGGGTGGCTACACCTTC
CSVAFGGGYTF
>NA|14|TRBJ1-4|TRBV6-9|NA
TGTGCCAGCAGTTACGTACAGCTTAATGAAAAACTGTTTTTT
CASSYVQLNEKLFF
>many|13|TRBJ1-4|TRBV11-2|NA
TGTGCCAGCAGCTTAGAAGTATGGGAAAAACTGTTTTTT
CASSLEVWEKLFF
>many|15|TRBJ1-5|TRBV6-2/TRBV6-3|NA
TGTGCCAGCAGTTACAAGCGGCTGATCAATCAGCCCCAGCATTTT
CASSYKRLINQPQHF
>once|15|TRBJ2-1|TRBV27|NA
TGTGCCAGCAGTTTAAGGGCCTTCCCCTCCTACGAGCAGTTCTTC
CASSLRAFPSYEQFF
>many|15|TRBJ1-2|TRBV4-1|TRBD1
TGCGCCAGCAACTATGCAGGGGGCAGAGACTATGGCTACACCTTC
CASNYAGGRDYGYTF
>many|15|TRBJ2-1|TRBV7-9|NA
TGTGCCAGCAGCTTGTTAGGGGAGATAGACAATGAGCAGTTCTTC
CASSLLGEIDNEQFF